This is a list of T cell receptor beta chains from one sample in a study of STAT5B mutations in CD4+ large granular lymphocyte leukemia. The data were produced by immunoSEQ multiplex PCR, yet TCRdb's version contains in-frame clones alone and is incomplete. The table has about 40,000 clones, roughly 83% seen once. The source material was CD4+ T cells from blood buffy coats. Receptors were obtained from a human donor in good health. CDR3s include the opening cysteine and the closing phenylalanine or tryptophan. The D gene is left open where the match is weak. Only part of the rows carry a size: once, few, many, or a class if the clone is expanded.

J	size	V	D	CDR3	DNA
TRBJ2-3	NA	TRBV11-2	NA	CASSLGRTKSDTQYF	TGTGCCAGCAGCTTAGGACGGACTAAATCAGATACGCAGTATTTT
TRBJ2-7	NA	TRBV10-3	NA	CAISDLVYEQYF	TGTGCCATCAGTGATCTCGTTTACGAGCAGTACTTC
TRBJ1-6	few	TRBV30	NA	CAWSVGGNSPLHF	TGTGCCTGGAGTGTTGGGGGGAATTCACCCCTCCACTTT
TRBJ1-5	NA	TRBV28	TRBD1	CASRSSGTGDNQPQHF	TGTGCCAGCAGGTCTTCCGGGACAGGGGATAATCAGCCCCAGCATTTT
TRBJ2-5	NA	TRBV5-6	NA	CASSPQGGETQYF	TGTGCCAGCAGCCCACAGGGTGGAGAGACCCAGTACTTC
TRBJ1-1	NA	TRBV5-1	TRBD1	CASSSGGQFTEAFF	TGCGCCAGCAGCTCGGGGGGACAGTTCACTGAAGCTTTCTTT
TRBJ1-1	NA	TRBV5-6	NA	CASTLHSGEAFF	TGTGCCAGCACCCTTCACTCGGGTGAAGCTTTCTTT
TRBJ2-7	NA	TRBV2	NA	CASSVEREGDPYF	TGTGCCAGCAGTGTAGAGAGGGAAGGGGATCCGTACTTC
TRBJ2-7	NA	TRBV6-6	TRBD1	CASRSLGQGDPEQYF	TGCGCCAGCAGATCGCTGGGACAGGGGGATCCCGAGCAGTACTTC
TRBJ1-5	NA	TRBV6-5	NA	CASQEGTHGKPQHF	TGTGCCAGCCAGGAGGGGACACATGGAAAGCCCCAGCATTTT
TRBJ2-3	NA	TRBV4-1	TRBD1	CASSSRDRARTDTQYF	TGCGCCAGCAGCTCCCGGGACAGGGCCCGCACAGATACGCAGTATTTT
TRBJ2-1	once	TRBV4-1	TRBD2	CASSQDPGLAGGAYNEQFF	TGCGCCAGCAGCCAAGATCCGGGACTAGCGGGAGGAGCCTACAATGAGCAGTTCTTC
TRBJ2-2	few	TRBV6-5	NA	CASSYSARNTGELFF	TGTGCCAGCAGTTACTCGGCACGGAACACCGGGGAGCTGTTTTTT
TRBJ2-5	NA	TRBV30	TRBD1	CAWSPGQGGRETQYF	TGTGCCTGGAGTCCAGGACAGGGGGGGAGAGAGACCCAGTACTTC
TRBJ1-1	NA	TRBV21-1	NA	CASSKDKGQDTEAFF	TGTGCCAGCAGCAAAGATAAAGGGCAAGACACTGAAGCTTTCTTT
TRBJ1-2	once	TRBV2	NA	CASTGGGVRAGGYTF	TGTGCCAGCACCGGGGGAGGGGTGAGAGCGGGCGGCTACACCTTC
TRBJ2-7	NA	TRBV28	TRBD1	CASSPPRTGASYEQYF	TGTGCCAGCAGTCCACCTCGGACAGGGGCCTCCTACGAGCAGTACTTC
TRBJ2-3	NA	TRBV19	TRBD1	CASSTARGRDTQYF	TGTGCCAGTAGTACAGCCAGGGGGCGAGATACGCAGTATTTT
TRBJ2-1	NA	TRBV9	TRBD2	CASSVLSGTSNEQFF	TGTGCCAGCAGCGTACTTAGCGGGACCTCCAATGAGCAGTTCTTC
TRBJ2-5	NA	TRBV6-1	TRBD1	CASSVGSGGETQYF	TGTGCCAGCAGTGTTGGGTCAGGGGGTGAGACCCAGTACTTC
TRBJ1-1	NA	TRBV11-2	NA	CASSLGTLNTEAFF	TGTGCCAGCAGCCTCGGGACACTGAACACTGAAGCTTTCTTT
TRBJ1-5	NA	TRBV7-8	NA	CASSPWTESNQPQHF	TGTGCCAGCAGCCCCTGGACAGAAAGCAATCAGCCCCAGCATTTT
TRBJ2-7	NA	TRBV7-2	TRBD1	CASSLSGTGQYEQYF	TGTGCCAGCAGCCTATCCGGGACAGGCCAATACGAGCAGTACTTC
TRBJ1-2	NA	TRBV29-1	NA	CSVESISNYGYTF	TGCAGCGTTGAGTCTATTTCTAACTATGGCTACACCTTC
TRBJ1-5	NA	TRBV30	NA	CAWSVPGGAGNQPQHF	TGTGCCTGGAGTGTACCTGGGGGCGCCGGCAATCAGCCCCAGCATTTT
TRBJ2-3	NA	TRBV7-2	TRBD2	CASSLRLAGGPDTQYF	TGTGCCAGCAGCTTGAGACTAGCGGGGGGGCCGGATACGCAGTATTTT
TRBJ1-5	NA	TRBV7-6	NA	CASSPTAVRNQPQHF	TGTGCCAGCAGCCCGACAGCGGTTAGGAATCAGCCCCAGCATTTT
TRBJ1-2	NA	TRBV27	TRBD1	CASTRRTGINYGYTF	TGTGCCAGCACCAGAAGGACAGGAATAAACTATGGCTACACCTTC
TRBJ1-3	NA	TRBV6-1	NA	CASSVFKSGNTIYF	TGTGCCAGCAGCGTCTTTAAGTCTGGAAACACCATATATTTT
TRBJ1-1	once	TRBV29-1	NA	CSVDQGWNTEAFF	TGCAGCGTTGATCAGGGGTGGAACACTGAAGCTTTCTTT
TRBJ1-2	once	TRBV27	NA	CASSLSRPNYGYTF	TGTGCCAGCAGTTTGTCCAGACCTAACTATGGCTACACCTTC
TRBJ2-1	NA	TRBV7-9	NA	CASSSPGAARFLNEQFF	TGTGCCAGCAGCTCACCAGGGGCCGCACGGTTCCTCAATGAGCAGTTCTTC
TRBJ1-1	NA	TRBV19	TRBD1	CASSTAGGVVTEAFF	TGTGCCAGTAGTACCGCAGGGGGCGTTGTAACTGAAGCTTTCTTT
TRBJ1-1	once	TRBV27	NA	CASSLLGPNTEAFF	TGTGCCAGCAGTTTATTAGGTCCGAACACTGAAGCTTTCTTT
TRBJ2-1	NA	TRBV7-3	TRBD2	CASSSQRGGLKEQFF	TGTGCCAGCAGTTCCCAGCGGGGGGGCCTAAAGGAGCAGTTCTTC
TRBJ1-1	few	TRBV11-2	NA	CASSLRDLVNTEAFF	TGTGCCAGCAGCTTAAGGGACCTGGTGAACACTGAAGCTTTCTTT
TRBJ1-2	NA	TRBV7-8	NA	CASSSSGAISSGYTF	TGTGCCAGCAGCTCTTCAGGGGCCATTTCATCTGGCTACACCTTC
TRBJ2-1	NA	TRBV7-9	NA	CASTRTGSAYNEQFF	TGTGCCAGCACCCGGACGGGGTCCGCCTACAATGAGCAGTTCTTC
TRBJ1-5	NA	TRBV19	NA	CASSISGGNQPQHF	TGTGCCAGTAGTATATCAGGAGGCAATCAGCCCCAGCATTTT
TRBJ2-6	NA	TRBV10-1	TRBD1	CASSEEGQAGANVLTF	TGCGCCAGCAGTGAGGAGGGACAGGCTGGGGCCAACGTCCTGACTTTC
TRBJ1-2	NA	TRBV28	NA	CASSLGSVRYGYTF	TGTGCCAGCAGTCTCGGATCCGTCCGCTATGGCTACACCTTC
TRBJ1-6	NA	TRBV7-3	NA	CASSSFPGVLHF	TGTGCCAGCAGCTCCTTCCCGGGTGTCCTCCACTTT
TRBJ2-2	NA	TRBV25-1	NA	CASSPERGPGELFF	TGTGCCAGCAGTCCTGAACGGGGTCCCGGGGAGCTGTTTTTT
TRBJ1-4	NA	TRBV5-1	NA	CASSLDQGTNEKLFF	TGCGCCAGCAGCTTGGATCAGGGGACTAATGAAAAACTGTTTTTT
TRBJ2-5	NA	TRBV7-7	TRBD1	CASSLGGQGTETQYF	TGTGCCAGCAGCTTAGGTGGACAGGGGACAGAGACCCAGTACTTC
TRBJ2-7	few	TRBV9	TRBD2	CASSEGLAGLYEQYF	TGTGCCAGCAGCGAGGGACTAGCGGGTCTCTACGAGCAGTACTTC
TRBJ1-5	few	TRBV19	TRBD1	CASSIDREQPQHF	TGTGCCAGTAGCATCGACAGGGAACAGCCCCAGCATTTT
TRBJ2-3	once	TRBV7-3	NA	CASSLLGLMDTQYF	TGTGCCAGCAGCTTATTAGGGCTCATGGATACGCAGTATTTT
TRBJ1-5	NA	TRBV7-2	NA	CASSPGGSVGNQPQHF	TGTGCCAGCAGCCCTGGGGGAAGTGTTGGCAATCAGCCCCAGCATTTT
TRBJ2-1	NA	TRBV5-6	TRBD2	CASSSAGGFYNEQFF	TGTGCCAGCAGCTCAGCGGGGGGATTCTACAATGAGCAGTTCTTC